These 8 T cell receptor beta chains originate from one sample sequenced in a study of blood T cells in healthy people across ages. Sample-barcoded 5' priming and a J-beta primer mix drove a second PCR of about 6 to 11 cycles. TCRdb analysed the 5' RACE reads with MiXCR anew, one entry per CDR3 protein. The sample holds some 1,500,000 distinct CDR3 sequences, about 45% seen once. Sequenced: blood. All receptors come from a woman between 18 and 29 years old in good health.

This clonotype has more than one count but fewer than ten. This clone may be a read error of a much larger clone one base away. The genes are TRBV7-2 and TRBJ2-3, with 8 bases fitting TRBD2. The trim removed 8 bases at V and 3 bases at J, leaving 4 bases unmatched. The CDR3 loop spans 13 amino acids. CDR1 and CDR2 (germline): SGHTA, FQGNSA. Written as DNA, the CDR3 is TGTGCCAGCCAAGTAGCGGGAACAGATACGCAGTATTTT. It codes for CASQVAGTDTQYF.

This chain links TRBV11-3 with TRBJ2-3, with 8 bases identical to TRBD2. V gave up 5 bases and J gave up 4 bases; unmatched junction bases: 11. The germline CDR1 and CDR2 sequences are SGHNT and YENEEA. The CDR3 covers 16 residues. Here the CDR3 DNA reads TGTGCCAGCAGCCCCCAGGGTAGCGGGATGCCAGATACGCAGTATTTT. It specifies CASSPQGSGMPDTQYF.

This chain links TRBV7-2 with TRBJ2-7, with D perhaps TRBD1 or TRBD2 (5 bases each). The CDR3 consists of 14 residues. Trimming stripped 5 bases from V and 1 base from J, with 12 bases between. From germline, CDR1 is SGHTA and CDR2 FQGNSA. The CDR3 region has the DNA TGTGCCAGCAGCGTGGCTGAGGGGTCCTACGAGCAGTACTTC. It specifies CASSVAEGSYEQYF. Full variable domain (remainder filled in from reference TRBV7-2 and TRBJ2-7): GAGVSQSPSNKVTEKGKDVELRCDPISGHTALYWYRQSLGQGLEFLIYFQGNSAPDKSGLPSDRFSAERTGGSVSTLTIQRTQQEDSAVYLCASSVAEGSYEQYFGPGTRLTVT.

This chain joins TRBV20-1 and TRBJ2-7; a weak D match, TRBD1 (5 bases). The germline CDR1 and CDR2 sequences are DFQATT and SNEGSKA (reference sequence). There are 13 residues in the CDR3. V was shortened by 3 bases and J by 2 bases, with 11 bases between the two germline ends. CDR3 region: CSASRGRAYEQYF. As DNA, the CDR3 is TGCAGTGCTAGTAGGGGCAGGGCCTACGAGCAGTACTTC.

This chain uses TRBV18 with TRBJ1-1, with 7 bases fitting TRBD1. The CDR3 covers 15 residues. Germline loops: CDR1 KGHSH, CDR2 LQKENI. The V gene end was trimmed by 4 bases and the J gene end by 1 base; junction bases not matched to a gene: 6. CDR3 nucleotide sequence: TGTGCCAGCTCACAAACAGGGGAGGGGAACACTGAAGCTTTCTTT. As protein: CASSQTGEGNTEAFF.

The V call is TRBV3-1, the J call TRBJ2-3; TRBD1 aligns across 7 bases. Trimming took 5 bases from V and 5 from J; bases not matched to a gene: 13. The CDR3 is made up of 16 amino acids. Germline V CDR1 and CDR2: LGHDT, YNNKEL (reference sequence). The CDR3 DNA follows: TGTGCCAGCAGCTATAGACAGGGTATGACGGGAGATACGCAGTATTTT. It specifies CASSYRQGMTGDTQYF.

Regarding this clonotype: At one end, the junction sequence differs from germline, possibly due to a read error. The genes are TRBV20-1 and TRBJ1-1; D is perhaps TRBD1 (5 bases). The CDR3 spans 14 residues. CDR1 and CDR2 (germline): DFQATT, SNEGSKA (reference sequence). CDR3 residues: CSARRQPLNTGAFF. The CDR3 DNA reads as TGCAGTGCTCGAAGACAGCCACTGAACACTGGAGCTTTCTTT.

CDR3 nucleotides: TGCAGTGCAAATCTAGCGGGGGGCGGGATAAACATTCAGTACTTC. This sequence encodes CSANLAGGGINIQYF. The rearrangement links TRBV20-1 to TRBJ2-4; 11 nucleotides line up with TRBD2. Per germline, CDR1 DFQATT and CDR2 SNEGSKA (reference sequence). CDR3 length: 15 residues. V dropped 6 bases and J dropped 6; count of bases not matched to a gene: 10.